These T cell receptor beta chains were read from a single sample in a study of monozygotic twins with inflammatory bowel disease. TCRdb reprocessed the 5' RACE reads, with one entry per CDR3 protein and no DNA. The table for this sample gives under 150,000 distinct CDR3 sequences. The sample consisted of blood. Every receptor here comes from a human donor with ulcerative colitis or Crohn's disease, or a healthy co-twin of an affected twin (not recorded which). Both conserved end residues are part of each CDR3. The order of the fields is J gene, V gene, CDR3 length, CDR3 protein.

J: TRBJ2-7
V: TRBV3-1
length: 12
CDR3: CASTREIYEQYF

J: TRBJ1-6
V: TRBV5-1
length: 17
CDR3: CASSPRAGLSYNSPLHF

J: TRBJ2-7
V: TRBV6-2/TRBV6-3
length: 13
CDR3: CASSYYGTSEQYF

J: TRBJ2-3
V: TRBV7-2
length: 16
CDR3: CASSLNGGSSGDTQYF

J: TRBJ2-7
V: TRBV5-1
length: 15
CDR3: CASSLAAGTAREQYF

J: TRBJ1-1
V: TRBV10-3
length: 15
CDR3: CAISGTGGMNTEAFF

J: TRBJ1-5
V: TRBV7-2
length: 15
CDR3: CASSLVSWSSQPQHF

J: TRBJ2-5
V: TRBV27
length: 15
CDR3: CASTERGLPQETQYF

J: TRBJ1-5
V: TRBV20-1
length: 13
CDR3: CSALDYSNQPQHF

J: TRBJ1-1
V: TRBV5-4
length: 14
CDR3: CASSLTGKWTEAFF

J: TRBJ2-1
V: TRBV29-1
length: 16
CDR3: CSVDTIPGQGIDEQFF

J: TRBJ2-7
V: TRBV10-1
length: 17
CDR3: CASSESTPGLESYEQYF

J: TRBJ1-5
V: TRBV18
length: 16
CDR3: CASSPESGTGNQPQHF

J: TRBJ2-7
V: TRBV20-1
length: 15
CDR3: CSVVAGTARGYEQYF

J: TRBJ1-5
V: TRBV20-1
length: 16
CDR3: CSAAPLMGQNNQPQHF